One and the same sample provided the 27 T cell receptor beta chains below, sequenced in a study of blood T cell repertoires in COVID-19 (TCRdb year 2020). The library was generated by the immunoSEQ multiplex PCR assay. TCRdb took over this immuneACCESS table, retaining in-frame rearrangements with V and J assigned. Such tables are incomplete; in checked studies, under half of the missing clones stem from an unresolved V gene, and the remainder is unexplained. A total of 150,000 to 200,000 clones appear in this sample, 80% to 90% of them only once. 10% to 15% of the sample lies in the top ten. Sequenced material: PBMCs or T cells enriched from blood (not recorded which). These TCRs come from a man aged 35-49 years who had recovered from COVID-19.

The chain joins TRBV19 to TRBJ2-7; 7 positions match TRBD2. V lost 5 bases to trimming and J lost 4 bases; unmatched junction nucleotides: 8. Germline CDR1 LNHDA, CDR2 SQIVND (reference sequence). CDR3 size: 14 residues. This CDR3 is CASSVAAGSYEQYF. Written as DNA, the CDR3 is TGTGCCAGTAGTGTCGCAGCGGGATCGTACGAGCAGTACTTC.

The chain uses TRBV7-2 and TRBJ1-1; tentative D call: TRBD1 (6 bases). The CDR3 contains 14 residues. The germline V gene has CDR1 SGHTA and CDR2 FQGNSA. Trimming stripped 5 bases from V and 4 bases from J, with 14 bases between. The CDR3 here is CASSASRGVTEAFF. As DNA, the CDR3 is TGTGCCAGCAGCGCTTCCAGGGGAGTCACTGAAGCTTTCTTT. Complete variable domain (other parts from reference TRBV7-2 and TRBJ1-1): GAGVSQSPSNKVTEKGKDVELRCDPISGHTALYWYRQSLGQGLEFLIYFQGNSAPDKSGLPSDRFSAERTGGSVSTLTIQRTQQEDSAVYLCASSASRGVTEAFFGQGTRLTVV.

This chain uses TRBV6-1 with TRBJ1-4; no firm D call. The germline V gene encodes CDR1 MNHNS and CDR2 SASEGT. The germline V and J ends were trimmed by 3 bases and 10 bases, with 12 bases remaining between them. The CDR3 has 13 amino acids. The CDR3 DNA follows: TGTGCCAGCAGTGAGAGGGTATGGGGAAAACTGTTTTTT. This gives the protein CASSERVWGKLFF.

The chain has TRBV12-5 and TRBJ2-3; D is uncertain. V gave up 1 base and J gave up 10 bases, with 3 bases separating them. CDR1 LGHNT and CDR2 FRNRAP come from the germline V gene. The CDR3 runs to 10 residues. The CDR3 DNA reads as TGTGCTAGTGGTTTGGCCGCGCAGTATTTT. The encoded protein is CASGLAAQYF.

The V call is TRBV7-3, the J call TRBJ2-1, with D perhaps matching TRBD2 (5 bases). The ends were cut back, 2 bases at V and 9 bases at J, with 17 bases in the middle. This CDR3 spans 15 amino acids. Per the germline V gene, CDR1 is SGHTA and CDR2 is FQGTGA. Here the CDR3 reads CASSLGEPRLGEQFF. The CDR3 nucleotides are TGTGCCAGCAGCTTAGGGGAGCCCCGATTGGGTGAGCAGTTCTTC.

This rearrangement joins TRBV7-2 to TRBJ2-1, with TRBD2 matching over 7 bases. The germline gives CDR1 SGHTA, CDR2 FQGNSA. This CDR3 contains 15 residues. Trimming cost V 3 bases and J 7 bases; bases outside gene matches: 9. The CDR3 region has the DNA TGTGCCAGCAGCTTCGGCGGGAGACTAGGAAATGAGCAGTTCTTC. Protein: CASSFGGRLGNEQFF.

V usage is TRBV27 and J usage is TRBJ2-1, with 8 nucleotides matching TRBD2. Germline V gene data show CDR1 as MNHEY and CDR2 as SMNVEV (reference sequence). The CDR3 extends over 16 amino acids. The trim removed 0 bases at V and 7 bases at J, leaving 8 bases unmatched. The CDR3 here is CASSLSLAEVYNEQFF. CDR3 DNA sequence: TGTGCCAGCAGTTTATCACTAGCGGAAGTTTATAATGAGCAGTTCTTC.

This clone is a singleton in its sample. The chain is built from TRBV18 and TRBJ2-1; D possibly corresponds to TRBD2 (6 bases). V was pared by 5 bases and J by 5 bases, with 16 bases between. The CDR3 extends over 15 amino acids. The germline V gene has CDR1 KGHSH and CDR2 LQKENI. The CDR3 sequence is CASSTTGTGHNEQFF. CDR3 coding DNA: TGTGCCAGCTCAACTACCGGGACTGGTCACAATGAGCAGTTCTTC.

The CDR3 reads CASSIRLATESTDTQYF. CDR3 in DNA: TGTGCCAGTAGTATACGACTAGCGACAGAAAGCACAGATACGCAGTATTTT. The rearrangement links TRBV19 to TRBJ2-3, with TRBD2 matching 8 bases. Per the germline V gene, CDR1 is LNHDA and CDR2 is SQIVND (reference sequence). The junction had 7 bases not matched to a gene; V was cut back by 2 bases and J by 0 bases. The CDR3 runs 17 residues.

The rearrangement uses TRBV5-1 and TRBJ2-3, with TRBD1 identical over 10 bases. This CDR3 region has 16 residues. From germline, CDR1 is SGHRS and CDR2 YFSETQ. V shed 3 bases and J 4 bases; nucleotides not matched to a gene: 8. This CDR3 reads CASSSNGQGVADTQYF. The CDR3 nucleotides are TGCGCCAGCAGCTCGAATGGACAGGGGGTGGCAGATACGCAGTATTTT.

The chain links TRBV6-4 to TRBJ1-2, with a weak D call TRBD1 (5 bases). The CDR3 extends over 12 amino acids. V was pared by 2 bases and J by 7 bases, with 8 bases between. Germline CDR1 and CDR2: MRHNA and SNTAGT. CDR3 in amino acids: CASSDRGIGYTF. CDR3 DNA: TGTGCCAGCAGTGACAGGGGAATTGGCTACACCTTC.

This chain's CDR3 is CASGGEKINEQFF. The CDR3 DNA is TGTGCCAGCGGGGGGGAAAAGATTAATGAGCAGTTCTTC. The chain carries TRBV2 and TRBJ2-1, with 7 bases fitting TRBD2. This CDR3 has 13 residues. From germline, CDR1 is SNHLY and CDR2 FYNNEI. V gave up 8 bases and J gave up 7 bases; unmatched junction bases: 8.

This clone occurred a few times. CDR3 protein: CASSQEGQGGTPLHF. CDR3 coding DNA: TGCGCCAGCAGCCAAGAGGGACAGGGAGGCACACCCCTCCACTTT. The chain is built from TRBV4-3 and TRBJ1-6; 9 bases are a match to TRBD1. The CDR3 extends over 15 amino acids. Per germline, CDR1 LGHNA and CDR2 YSLEER. V trimming: 0 bases; J trimming: 11 bases; junction bases outside the gene matches: 5.

The chain employs TRBV9 and TRBJ2-3; 8 nucleotides agree with TRBD2. The germline CDR1 and CDR2 sequences are SGDLS and YYNGEE. The CDR3 totals 15 residues. Germline trimming cut 3 bases from V and 5 bases from J; bases unmatched to any gene: 8. CDR3 sequence reads: CASSAQAGVGDTQYF. CDR3 coding DNA: TGTGCCAGCAGCGCCCAAGCGGGAGTGGGAGATACGCAGTATTTT.

The chain couples TRBV29-1 to TRBJ2-7; tentatively, D is TRBD2 (5 bases). This CDR3 spans 13 amino acids. The V and J ends lost 7 bases and 0 bases respectively, with 13 bases between them. The germline CDR1 and CDR2 sequences are SQVTM and ANQGSEA. The CDR3 sequence is CSAAGDHSYEQYF. The CDR3 DNA is TGCAGCGCTGCGGGTGACCACTCCTACGAGCAGTACTTC.

The chain is built from TRBV3-1 (or the pseudogene TRBV3-2) and TRBJ1-6; D is undetermined. The CDR3 covers 13 residues. The V gene's germline CDR1 is LGHDT and CDR2 YNNKEL (reference sequence). Trimming left V 1 base short and J 7 bases short, with 5 bases between. CDR3 protein: CASSQAQNSPLHF. The CDR3 DNA reads TGTGCCAGCAGCCAAGCGCAGAATTCACCCCTCCACTTT.

The CDR3 bases are TGTGCCAGCAGCATTGACCCCACGGGGGACGAGCAGTACTTC. Its translation is CASSIDPTGDEQYF. The V and J genes are TRBV5-4 and TRBJ2-7; D might be TRBD2 (6 bases). The CDR3 is made up of 14 amino acids. Trimming shortened V by 4 bases and J by 5 bases, and 16 bases separated the two germline ends. CDR1 and CDR2 from the germline V gene are SGHNT and YYREEE (reference sequence). Full variable domain (outside the CDR3, taken from reference TRBV5-4 and TRBJ2-7): ETGVTQSPTHLIKTRGQQVTLRCSSQSGHNTVSWYQQALGQGPQFIFQYYREEENGRGNFPPRFSGLQFPNYSSELNVNALELDDSALYLCASSIDPTGDEQYFGPGTRLTVT.

The chain links TRBV7-6 to TRBJ1-1; D gene unclear. Germline assignment: CDR1 SGHVS and CDR2 FNYEAQ. V shed 4 bases and J shed 7 bases, with 19 bases lying between them. This CDR3 contains 15 residues. The DNA of the CDR3 is TGTGCCAGCAGCTCAGACGGGGTAGTGGTCGGTGAAGCTTTCTTT. It specifies CASSSDGVVVGEAFF.

The genes are TRBV6-1 and TRBJ1-2; TRBD1 aligns across 7 bases. After removal of 3 bases from V and 7 bases from J, the junction contained 11 bases not matched to a gene. This CDR3 comprises 15 residues. Germline CDR1 is MNHNS and CDR2 is SASEGT. CDR3 coding DNA: TGTGCCAGCAGTGACGAATACAGGGGATTGGGTGGCTACACCTTC. Protein: CASSDEYRGLGGYTF.

The rearrangement uses TRBV19 and TRBJ1-3, with D possibly matching TRBD1 (5 bases). Trimming removed 11 bases at V and 2 bases at J, with 19 bases between. The CDR3 runs to 15 residues. Germline V gene lookup returns CDR1 LNHDA and CDR2 SQIVND (reference sequence). CDR3 in amino acids: CASALRDLTGNTIYF. CDR3 nucleotide sequence: TGTGCCTCAGCCTTGCGGGACCTAACTGGAAACACCATATATTTT.

This chain uses TRBV5-1 with TRBJ1-3, with no clear D. The CDR3 loop spans 14 amino acids. Germline V gives CDR1 SGHRS, CDR2 YFSETQ. Trimming stripped 7 bases from V and 0 bases from J, with 11 bases between. CDR3 coding DNA: TGCGCCAGCTCGTCCCCGGGCTCTGGAAACACCATATATTTT. Translated, it gives CASSSPGSGNTIYF.

The chain combines TRBV4-2 with TRBJ1-2, with 8 positions matching TRBD1. Germline CDR1 and CDR2: LGHNA and YNFKEQ. The CDR3 loop spans 15 amino acids. After removal of 0 bases from V and 8 bases from J, the junction contained 8 bases not matched to a gene. The CDR3: CASSQDLGQGSGYTF. CDR3 bases: TGTGCCAGCAGCCAAGACCTAGGACAGGGTTCGGGCTACACCTTC.

The chain combines TRBV7-3 with TRBJ2-1; possible D gene TRBD2, 6 bases. V lost 7 bases and J 7 bases, leaving 17 bases between the germline ends. The CDR3 is 14 amino acids. Germline CDR1 is SGHTA and CDR2 is FQGTGA. Written as DNA, the CDR3 is TGTGCCAGCAAAAGCGGAGGAGGGGATAATGAGCAGTTCTTC. It specifies CASKSGGGDNEQFF.

This clone showed up just once. V is TRBV4-2 and J is TRBJ2-2, with D possibly TRBD2 on 5 matching bases. Germline V gives CDR1 LGHNA, CDR2 YNFKEQ. V was trimmed by 7 bases and J by 4 bases, leaving 19 bases between them. This CDR3 has 16 residues. The CDR3 coding sequence is TGTGCCAGCACCAGTAGTCCGGGGTCCAGCACCGGGGAGCTGTTTTTT. It codes for CASTSSPGSSTGELFF.

This clone was picked up many times. The gene calls are TRBV2 and TRBJ1-4; 9 bases line up with TRBD1. Trimming at V came to 7 bases and at J to 8 bases, leaving 2 bases not matched to a gene. The CDR3 spans 12 residues. CDR1 and CDR2 from the germline V gene are SNHLY and FYNNEI. The CDR3 here is CASIGTGEKLFF. The CDR3 DNA reads as TGTGCCAGCATCGGGACAGGGGAAAAACTGTTTTTT.

The chain uses TRBV9 and TRBJ2-2; D might be TRBD2 (6 bases). The V gene lost 0 bases and the J gene lost 7 bases, with 10 bases spanning the gap. The CDR3 extends over 14 amino acids. Germline V lookup: CDR1 SGDLS, CDR2 YYNGEE. The CDR3 region is CASSVVGRIGELFF. CDR3 sequence (DNA): TGTGCCAGCAGCGTAGTCGGGAGAATCGGGGAGCTGTTTTTT.

The V gene is TRBV5-6, the J gene TRBJ2-1; D is undetermined. Germline V gene data show CDR1 as SGHDT and CDR2 as YYEEEE. The V end lost 2 bases, the J end lost 6 bases, and 3 bases lay between the germline ends. The CDR3 sequence is 11 residues long. CDR3 residues: CASSFINEQFF. The CDR3 nucleotides read TGTGCCAGCAGCTTTATCAATGAGCAGTTCTTC.